This T cell receptor (beta chain) is from a study of spatial heterogeneity in lung cancer. On the study more broadly: Detected beta-chain sequences consistently exceeded alpha-chain sequences.

With 4 bases clipped from V and 0 bases from J, the junction kept 8 bases outside the gene matches. This CDR3 comprises 15 residues. Germline CDR1 and CDR2: DFQATT and SNEGSKA (reference sequence). The study tagged each TCR cDNA molecule with a unique molecular identifier. TCRdb used MiXCR to reprocess the 5' RACE reads, holding one entry per CDR3 protein. Here the sample spans under 13,000 distinct CDR3 sequences, around 6.5% being singletons. Regarding time point: sample taken at primary tumor resection. Without sorting, whole RNA was sequenced from tumor, nontumor lung or frozen PBMC. General observations from the study: Compared with follow-up, resection was when ubiquitous expanded tumor TCRs appeared in blood more.

This clonotype was recorded many times. What it recognizes is unknown. This beta chain appears as a stray read in a library generated for alpha chains; its size is not informative. Material: PBMCs, obtained at surgery. This chain connects TRBV20-1 to TRBJ2-7, with 8 bases that match TRBD2. The sequence was obtained from a male donor with early-stage non-small cell lung cancer. CDR3 bases: TGCAGTGCTACGGTCCAGCGGGGGACCTCCTACGAGCAGTACTTC. It specifies CSATVQRGTSYEQYF.